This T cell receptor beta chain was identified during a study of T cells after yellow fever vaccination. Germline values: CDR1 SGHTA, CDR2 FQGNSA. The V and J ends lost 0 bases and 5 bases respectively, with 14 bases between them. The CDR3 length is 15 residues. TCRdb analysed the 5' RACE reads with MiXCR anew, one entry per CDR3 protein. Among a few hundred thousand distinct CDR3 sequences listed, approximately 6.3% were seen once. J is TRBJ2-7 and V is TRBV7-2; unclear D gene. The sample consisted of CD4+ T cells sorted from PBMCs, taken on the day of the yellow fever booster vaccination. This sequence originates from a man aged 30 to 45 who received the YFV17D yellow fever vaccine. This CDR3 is CASSLALWAGDEQYF. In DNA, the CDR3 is TGTGCCAGCAGCTTAGCGCTATGGGCTGGGGACGAGCAGTACTTC.